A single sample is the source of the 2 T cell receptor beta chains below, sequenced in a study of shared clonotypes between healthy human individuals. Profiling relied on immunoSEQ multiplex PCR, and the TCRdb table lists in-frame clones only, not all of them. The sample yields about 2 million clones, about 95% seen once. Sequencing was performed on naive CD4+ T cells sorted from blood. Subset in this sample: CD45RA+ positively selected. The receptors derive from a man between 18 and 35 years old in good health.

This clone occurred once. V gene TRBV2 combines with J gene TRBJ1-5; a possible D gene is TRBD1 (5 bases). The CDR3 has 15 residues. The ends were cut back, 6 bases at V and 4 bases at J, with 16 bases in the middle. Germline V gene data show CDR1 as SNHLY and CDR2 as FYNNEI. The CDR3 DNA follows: TGTGCCAGCAGCGGAGGGGACCTACGAAATCAGCCCCAGCATTTT. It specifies CASSGGDLRNQPQHF.

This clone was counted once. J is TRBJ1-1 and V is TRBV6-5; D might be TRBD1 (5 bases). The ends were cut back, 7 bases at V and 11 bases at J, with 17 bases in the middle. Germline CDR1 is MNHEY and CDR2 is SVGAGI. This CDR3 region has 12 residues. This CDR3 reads CASIGAGTPAFF. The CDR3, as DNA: TGTGCCAGCATAGGGGCGGGGACCCCCGCTTTCTTT.